A selection of T cell receptor beta chains follows, all from one sample in a study of cytomegalovirus exposure and HLA in healthy donors. Profiling relied on immunoSEQ multiplex PCR, and the TCRdb table lists in-frame clones only, not all of them. Among 200,000 to 250,000 clones, approximately 84% were seen once, and the ten largest hold more than 10%. Sequences were obtained from PBMCs. The receptor source for this set is a young man in good health and CMV-seropositive. CDR3s include the opening cysteine and the closing phenylalanine or tryptophan. Fields, in order: V gene, D gene, J gene, clone size, CDR3 DNA, CDR3 protein. D genes are given only for firm matches. Not every row has a clone size; where given, it reads once, few, many or a size class.

TRBV10-1	TRBD2	TRBJ2-1	once	TGCGCCAGCAGTTTTGAAGCGGGAGCCACCTACAATGAGCAGTTCTTC	CASSFEAGATYNEQFF
TRBV5-1	NA	TRBJ2-1	NA	TGCGCCAGCAGCTTGGGGACTACCTTTGGGGATGAGCAGTTCTTC	CASSLGTTFGDEQFF
TRBV5-1	NA	TRBJ1-2	NA	TGCGCCAGCAGCTACACAGCGGTTACGGACTATGGCTACACCTTC	CASSYTAVTDYGYTF
TRBV19	TRBD2	TRBJ2-2	NA	TGTGCCAGTAGTCCGGGACTAGCGGGAGCGGCCGACACCGGGGAGCTGTTTTTT	CASSPGLAGAADTGELFF
TRBV2	NA	TRBJ1-3	NA	TGTGCCAGCAGTGATTCCCGCTCTGGAAACACCATATATTTT	CASSDSRSGNTIYF
TRBV27	NA	TRBJ1-5	NA	TGTGCCAGCAGTATATCAGGGTTCAATCAGCCCCAGCATTTT	CASSISGFNQPQHF
TRBV7-9	TRBD2	TRBJ2-7	NA	TGTGCCAGCAGACAGGGACTAGCGGGAGTAGGCTACGAGCAGTACTTC	CASRQGLAGVGYEQYF
TRBV9	NA	TRBJ2-1	NA	TGTGCCAGCAGCGTAGATGAACTTTCCCCCTGGGATGAGCAGTTCTTC	CASSVDELSPWDEQFF
TRBV9	TRBD2	TRBJ2-1	NA	TGTGCCAGCAGCGTTATGACTAGCGGGACCTACAATGAGCAGTTCTTC	CASSVMTSGTYNEQFF
TRBV27	TRBD2	TRBJ2-7	NA	TGTGCCAGCAGTAGCGGGAGAAGGAGCTACGAGCAGTACTTC	CASSSGRRSYEQYF
TRBV29-1	NA	TRBJ2-1	NA	TGCAGCGTTGAGGAGAACAGCAACAATGAGCAGTTCTTC	CSVEENSNNEQFF
TRBV11-3	NA	TRBJ2-1	NA	TGTGCCAGCAGCTTAGATTACGGTCGGGGTAACAATGAGCAGTTCTTC	CASSLDYGRGNNEQFF
TRBV6-5	NA	TRBJ1-1	few	TGTGCCAGCAGTTACTCCCCCAGGGTGAACACTGAAGCTTTCTTT	CASSYSPRVNTEAFF
TRBV2	NA	TRBJ1-1	once	TGTGCCAGCCGGATACAGGGTAACAAGAACACTGAAGCTTTCTTT	CASRIQGNKNTEAFF
TRBV30	TRBD1	TRBJ1-1	NA	TGTGCCTGGAGTGTGGGAGGGGGCCGGAGCACTGAAGCTTTCTTT	CAWSVGGGRSTEAFF
TRBV6-5	NA	TRBJ2-2	NA	TGTGCCAGCAGTCCTTACACCGGGGAGCTGTTTTTT	CASSPYTGELFF
TRBV6-6	NA	TRBJ1-1	NA	TGTGCCAGCAGTCACGAGATGTGGGCCACTGAAGCTTTCTTT	CASSHEMWATEAFF
TRBV13	NA	TRBJ2-7	NA	TGTGCCAGCAGCTTACGCCGTTCGGGGGCCTACGAGCAGTACTTC	CASSLRRSGAYEQYF
TRBV7-2	NA	TRBJ2-1	NA	TGTGCCAGCAGCTCGGAATATGGCGGCGGCTACAATGAGCAGTTCTTC	CASSSEYGGGYNEQFF
TRBV29-1	NA	TRBJ2-5	NA	TGCAGCGTTCGGCCAGTCCGCAGGGAGACCCAGTACTTC	CSVRPVRRETQYF
TRBV6-5	TRBD1	TRBJ1-5	NA	TGTGCCAGCAGAGCCGGGACAGGGACCAATCAGCCCCAGCATTTT	CASRAGTGTNQPQHF
TRBV7-2	NA	TRBJ2-4	NA	TGTGCCAGCAGCTTGATCCGGGACCCCAAAAACATTCAGTACTTC	CASSLIRDPKNIQYF
TRBV5-6	TRBD2	TRBJ2-5	NA	TGTGCCAGCAGGAGTAGCGGGACCCCGGTGGGCCAGTACTTC	CASRSSGTPVGQYF
TRBV7-9	NA	TRBJ1-2	once	TGTGCCAGCAGCTCGAACAATCTAAGGACACTGAGCTACACCTTC	CASSSNNLRTLSYTF
TRBV7-8	NA	TRBJ2-1	NA	TGTGCCAGCAGCTTAAGACTCCTAGGGATCCATGTGCAGTTCTTC	CASSLRLLGIHVQFF
TRBV14	TRBD2	TRBJ2-1	NA	TGTGCCAGCAGTCTAAAAGGGGGGGCTGGGACTAGCGGGAGGTCCACCTACAATGAGCAGTTCTTC	CASSLKGGAGTSGRSTYNEQFF
TRBV2	NA	TRBJ2-3	once	TGTGCCAGCAGGGCCTCGGGGCTTTTTCGAACAGATACGCAGTATTTT	CASRASGLFRTDTQYF
TRBV28	NA	TRBJ2-1	NA	TGTGCCAGCAGCGCTCTTTACAATGAGCAGTTCTTC	CASSALYNEQFF
TRBV7-9	NA	TRBJ2-1	NA	TGTGCCAGCAGCGCTAGCGTCTCCTACAATGAGCAGTTCTTC	CASSASVSYNEQFF
TRBV5-1	NA	TRBJ1-1	NA	TGCGCCAGCAGCTTGGTTGGCCAGAGAGAAGCTTTCTTT	CASSLVGQREAFF
TRBV28	NA	TRBJ1-1	NA	TGTGCCAGCAGTCTCCCCGTGGTGGGAACTGAAGCTTTCTTT	CASSLPVVGTEAFF